A single sample is the source of the 12 T cell receptor beta chains below, sequenced in a study of shared clonotypes between healthy human individuals. Generated by immunoSEQ multiplex PCR, the TCRdb table keeps only in-frame clones and is missing some. The profile shows nearly 1,000,000 clones, about three quarters of them singletons. Sequencing was performed on memory CD4+ T cells sorted from blood. This sample's subset: CD45RA-negative fraction. The receptor source for this set is a man between 18 and 35 years old in good health.

This chain uses TRBV18 with TRBJ1-5; a weak D match, TRBD1 (5 bases). The CDR3 has 13 residues. V was pared by 4 bases and J by 7 bases, with 11 bases between. The germline V gene has CDR1 KGHSH and CDR2 LQKENI. DNA of the CDR3: TGTGCCAGCTCACAAAAACAGGACCAGCCCCAGCATTTT. It is translated as CASSQKQDQPQHF.

To note about this clone: Other DNA sequences in the same sample also yield this CDR3. This rearrangement joins TRBV2 to TRBJ2-5; D is perhaps TRBD1 (7 bases). This CDR3 region has 13 residues. Looked up from germline, CDR1 is SNHLY and CDR2 is FYNNEI. V lost 5 bases and J lost 4, with 11 bases in between. The CDR3 nucleotides are TGTGCCAGCAGTCGTCAGGGGGGAGAGACCCAGTACTTC. This translates into CASSRQGGETQYF. Full variable domain (missing parts from reference TRBV2 and TRBJ2-5): EPEVTQTPSHQVTQMGQEVILRCVPISNHLYFYWYRQILGQKVEFLVSFYNNEISEKSEIFDDQFSVERPDGSNFTLKIRSTKLEDSAMYFCASSRQGGETQYFGPGTRLLVL.

The chain employs TRBV6-1 and TRBJ1-1; D call uncertain. This CDR3 has 13 residues. Trimming left V 2 bases short and J 1 base short, with 5 bases between. Germline lookup yields CDR1 MNHNS and CDR2 SASEGT. The CDR3 DNA is TGTGCCAGCAGTGAATCTGGGAACACTGAAGCTTTCTTT. This sequence encodes CASSESGNTEAFF.

The V gene is TRBV15, the J gene TRBJ1-3, with D unresolved. Looked up from germline, CDR1 is LNHNV and CDR2 is YYDKDF (reference sequence). The CDR3 contains 16 residues. Trimming took 3 bases from V and 3 from J, leaving 15 bases between them. The CDR3 nucleotides read TGTGCCACCAGCAGGGAAATCGCCGGGAGTGGAAACACCATATATTTT. Its protein product is CATSREIAGSGNTIYF.

The V call is TRBV5-1, the J call TRBJ2-5; 8 positions agree with TRBD1. V trimming: 4 bases; J trimming: 2 bases; junction bases outside the gene matches: 10. The CDR3 length is 16 residues. CDR1 SGHRS and CDR2 YFSETQ come from the germline V gene. The DNA for the CDR3 is TGCGCCAGCAGCCGTCGACAGGGGCGAGGACAAGAGACCCAGTACTTC. Protein: CASSRRQGRGQETQYF.

The DNA of the CDR3 is TGTGCCAGCAGCTTACGGTCCCGGAATTCTGACGAGCAGTACTTC. As protein: CASSLRSRNSDEQYF. V and J are TRBV7-2 and TRBJ2-7; no clear D. CDR3 size: 15 residues. Trimming left V 2 bases short and J 5 bases short, with 16 bases between. The germline V gene encodes CDR1 SGHTA and CDR2 FQGNSA.

V gene TRBV2 combines with J gene TRBJ2-1, with D maybe TRBD1 (6 bases). CDR1 and CDR2 from the germline V gene are SNHLY and FYNNEI. V was pared by 11 bases and J by 8 bases, with 22 bases between. This CDR3 spans 14 amino acids. As DNA, the CDR3 is TGTGCCGGTGAGGGCAGGGGTGACAAATATGAGCAGTTCTTC. Translating gives CAGEGRGDKYEQFF.

This chain links TRBV5-1 with TRBJ1-3; a possible D gene is TRBD1 (5 bases). The CDR3 has 14 residues. The V and J ends lost 2 bases and 4 bases respectively, with 10 bases between them. CDR1 and CDR2 (germline): SGHRS, YFSETQ. CDR3 amino acids: CASSFVGRGNTIYF. The CDR3 bases are TGCGCCAGCAGCTTCGTGGGGCGGGGAAACACCATATATTTT. Drawing the rest from reference TRBV5-1 and TRBJ1-3, the complete variable domain is KAGVTQTPRYLIKTRGQQVTLSCSPISGHRSVSWYQQTPGQGLQFLFEYFSETQRNKGNFPGRFSGRQFSNSRSEMNVSTLELGDSALYLCASSFVGRGNTIYFGEGSWLTVV.

The chain carries TRBV7-2 and TRBJ2-7; no clear D. This CDR3 is built from 12 residues. The ends were cut back, 5 bases at V and 6 bases at J, with 11 bases in the middle. The germline gives CDR1 SGHTA, CDR2 FQGNSA. CDR3 residues: CASSRVESEQYF. The CDR3 DNA reads as TGTGCCAGCAGCAGGGTGGAATCCGAGCAGTACTTC.

The rearrangement joins TRBV18 to TRBJ1-1; tentatively, D is TRBD1 (5 bases). CDR1 and CDR2 (germline): KGHSH, LQKENI. The CDR3 is 12 amino acids. V dropped 3 bases and J dropped 6 bases, with 8 bases sitting between them. The CDR3 DNA sequence: TGTGCCAGCTCACCCCAGGGACCTGAAGCTTTCTTT. It is translated as CASSPQGPEAFF.

This clone came up once. The V gene is TRBV15, the J gene TRBJ1-2, with D possibly being TRBD1 (6 bases). CDR1 is LNHNV and CDR2 is YYDKDF in the germline V gene (reference sequence). The CDR3 consists of 15 residues. V lost 3 bases and J lost 1, with 12 bases in between. DNA for the CDR3: TGTGCCACCAGCAGTGACACAGGGTTTAACTATGGCTACACCTTC. Its protein is CATSSDTGFNYGYTF.

This chain joins TRBV28 and TRBJ2-2; no clear D gene. Trimming removed 5 bases at V and 0 bases at J, with 10 bases between. The CDR3 has 15 residues. Germline assignment: CDR1 MDHEN and CDR2 SYDVKM. The CDR3 bases are TGTGCCAGCAGTATCCCCCTAGCGAACACCGGGGAGCTGTTTTTT. Protein product: CASSIPLANTGELFF.